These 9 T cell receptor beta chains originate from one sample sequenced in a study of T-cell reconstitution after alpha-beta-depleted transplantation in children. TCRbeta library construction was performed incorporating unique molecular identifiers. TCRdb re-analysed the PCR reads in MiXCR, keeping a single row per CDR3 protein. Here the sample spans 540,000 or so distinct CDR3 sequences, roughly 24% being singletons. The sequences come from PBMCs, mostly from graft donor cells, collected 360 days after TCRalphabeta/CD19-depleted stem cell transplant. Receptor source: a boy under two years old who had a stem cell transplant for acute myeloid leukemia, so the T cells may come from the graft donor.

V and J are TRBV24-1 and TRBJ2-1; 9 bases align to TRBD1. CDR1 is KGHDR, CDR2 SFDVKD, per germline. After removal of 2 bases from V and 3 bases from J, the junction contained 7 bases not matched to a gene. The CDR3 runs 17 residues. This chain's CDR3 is CATSDSLDRGSYNEQFF. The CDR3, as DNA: TGTGCCACCAGTGATTCCTTGGACAGGGGAAGCTACAATGAGCAGTTCTTC.

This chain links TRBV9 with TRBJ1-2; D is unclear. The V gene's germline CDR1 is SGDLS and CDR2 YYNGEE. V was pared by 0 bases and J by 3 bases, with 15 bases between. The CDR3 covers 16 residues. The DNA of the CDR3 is TGTGCCAGCAGCGTAGTGTCGGAATCACACTACTATGGCTACACCTTC. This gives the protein CASSVVSESHYYGYTF.

The CDR3 here is CSARGDENTIYF. For the CDR3, the DNA is TGCAGTGCTAGAGGGGACGAAAACACCATATATTTT. This chain joins TRBV20-1 and TRBJ1-3; possibly TRBD1 for D (5 bases). V was trimmed by 1 base and J by 6 bases, leaving 7 bases between them. The CDR3 contains 12 residues. Per germline, CDR1 DFQATT and CDR2 SNEGSKA (reference sequence).

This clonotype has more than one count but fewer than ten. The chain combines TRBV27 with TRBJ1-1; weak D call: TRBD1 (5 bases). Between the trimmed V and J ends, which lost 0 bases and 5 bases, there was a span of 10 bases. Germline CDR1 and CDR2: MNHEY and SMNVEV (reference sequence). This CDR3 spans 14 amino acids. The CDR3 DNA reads TGTGCCAGCAGTTTATCCGCCAGGGCGACTGAAGCTTTCTTT. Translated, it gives CASSLSARATEAFF.

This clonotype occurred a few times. CDR3 DNA: TGTGCCAGCTCACCAAAGGGGGTCCTTCAAGAGACCCAGTACTTC. This sequence encodes CASSPKGVLQETQYF. The rearrangement links TRBV18 to TRBJ2-5; a weak D match, TRBD1 (6 bases). Trimming took off 2 bases at V and 2 bases at J, with 12 bases between the two ends. Germline CDR1 KGHSH, CDR2 LQKENI. This CDR3 spans 15 amino acids.

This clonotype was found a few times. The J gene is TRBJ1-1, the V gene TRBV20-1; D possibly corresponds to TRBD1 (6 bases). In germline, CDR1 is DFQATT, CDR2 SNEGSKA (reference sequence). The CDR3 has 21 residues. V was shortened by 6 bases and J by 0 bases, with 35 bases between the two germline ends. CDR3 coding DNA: TGCAGTGCCGGCACGGCCAAGGCCCAATTCGCAGGGGCTGAGATGAACACTGAAGCTTTCTTT. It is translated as CSAGTAKAQFAGAEMNTEAFF.

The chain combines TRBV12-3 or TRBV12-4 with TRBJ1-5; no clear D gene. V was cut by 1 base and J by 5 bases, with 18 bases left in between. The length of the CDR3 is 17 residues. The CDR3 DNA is TGTGCCAGCAGTTTAGTCCCCAGTCACTTTAACTATCAGCCCCAGCATTTT. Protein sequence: CASSLVPSHFNYQPQHF.

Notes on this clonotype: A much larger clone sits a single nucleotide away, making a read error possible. The CDR3 nucleotides are TGTGCCAGCAGACTTTTCACAGGGAGCACTGAAGCTTTCTTT. It translates to CASRLFTGSTEAFF. This chain connects TRBV11-1 to TRBJ1-1, with D perhaps TRBD1 (6 bases). This CDR3 has 14 residues. CDR1 is SGHAT, CDR2 FQDESV, per germline (reference sequence). V lost 6 bases to trimming and J lost 4 bases, with 15 bases between them.

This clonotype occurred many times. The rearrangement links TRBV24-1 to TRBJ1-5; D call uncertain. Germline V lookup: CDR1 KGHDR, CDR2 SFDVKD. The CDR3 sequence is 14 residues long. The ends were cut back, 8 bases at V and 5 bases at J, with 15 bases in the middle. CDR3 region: CATNDGGSDQPQHF. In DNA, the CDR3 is TGTGCCACCAATGACGGAGGCTCGGATCAGCCCCAGCATTTT.